Each of the 18 T cell receptor beta chains below was sequenced from the same sample in a study of CD8 T cells in ankylosing spondylitis. MiXCR, applied by TCRdb to the 5' RACE reads, yields one record per CDR3 protein. The data contain just under 350,000 distinct CDR3 sequences, 14% to 15% of them singletons. Sequencing was done on a sample of blood, either unsorted or a sorted T cell fraction (not recorded which). These receptors were taken from a male donor with ankylosing spondylitis or in good health (not recorded which).

This clonotype has more than one count but fewer than ten. This rearrangement joins TRBV4-2 to TRBJ1-1; D unresolved. Germline CDR1 reads LGHNA; CDR2 reads YNFKEQ. The CDR3 loop spans 14 amino acids. V gave up 3 bases and J gave up 3 bases, with 11 bases separating them. DNA of the CDR3: TGTGCCAGCAGCCAGGCCCTGACCTACACTGAAGCTTTCTTT. This codes for CASSQALTYTEAFF.

This clonotype was seen a few times. The chain employs TRBV7-2 and TRBJ2-3; D unclear. Between the trimmed V and J ends, which lost 7 bases and 3 bases, there was a span of 14 bases. This CDR3 is 14 amino acids long. In germline, CDR1 is SGHTA, CDR2 FQGNSA. CDR3 sequence (DNA): TGTGCCAGCACCAAGAGGACGGCTACAGATACGCAGTATTTT. The encoded protein is CASTKRTATDTQYF.

The table lists this clonotype with many counts. This sequence joins TRBV2 and TRBJ1-5; 10 bases are a match to TRBD1. CDR3 size: 13 residues. Trimming removed 6 bases from V and 6 bases from J; junction bases left unmatched: 2. CDR1 SNHLY and CDR2 FYNNEI come from the germline V gene. Here the CDR3 reads CASRGQGTQPQHF. In DNA, the CDR3 is TGTGCCAGCAGGGGACAGGGGACTCAGCCCCAGCATTTT.

This chain joins TRBV3-1 and TRBJ2-5; D is unresolved. Germline CDR1 and CDR2: LGHDT and YNNKEL (reference sequence). The CDR3 covers 14 residues. Trimming stripped 4 bases from V and 4 bases from J, with 13 bases between. CDR3 nucleotides: TGTGCCAGCAGCCGTGGGCAGTCCTTAGAGACCCAGTACTTC. Amino acid sequence: CASSRGQSLETQYF.

This clonotype was detected many times. V usage is TRBV14 and J usage is TRBJ2-1; 9 nucleotides agree with TRBD2. The CDR3 spans 15 residues. Germline V gives CDR1 SGHDN, CDR2 FVKESK. V dropped 1 base and J dropped 2; count of bases not matched to a gene: 0. The CDR3 region is CASSQGLAAYNEQFF. Written as DNA, the CDR3 is TGTGCCAGCAGCCAAGGACTAGCGGCCTACAATGAGCAGTTCTTC.

The chain joins TRBV6-5 to TRBJ2-7; D may correspond to TRBD1 or TRBD2 (5 bases each). With 4 bases removed from V and 0 bases from J, the gap between germline ends came to 16 bases. The length of the CDR3 is 16 residues. Germline assignment: CDR1 MNHEY and CDR2 SVGAGI. For the CDR3, the DNA is TGTGCCAGCAGTTCGGGGCCCGGGACCATCTCCTACGAGCAGTACTTC. Amino acid sequence: CASSSGPGTISYEQYF.

This clonotype has ten or more counts. V is TRBV5-1 and J is TRBJ2-1, with D hard to call. CDR1 is SGHRS, CDR2 YFSETQ, per germline. Trimming shortened V by 0 bases and J by 2 bases, and 6 bases separated the two germline ends. The CDR3 loop spans 14 amino acids. The chain's CDR3 is CASSLEAPYNEQFF. The CDR3 nucleotides are TGCGCCAGCAGCTTGGAGGCGCCCTACAATGAGCAGTTCTTC.

In its sample, this clonotype was seen a few times. The chain carries TRBV7-9 and TRBJ1-1, with 9 bases fitting TRBD1. The ends lost 1 base at V and 4 bases at J; junction bases unmatched: 10. There are 17 residues in the CDR3. Germline V CDR1 and CDR2: SEHNR, FQNEAQ (reference sequence). CDR3 nucleotide sequence: TGTGCCAGCAGCTTAGGTGCGGGACAGGGCGGGGTCACTGAAGCTTTCTTT. Amino acid sequence: CASSLGAGQGGVTEAFF.

This chain connects TRBV5-1 to TRBJ2-5; D remains unclear. The CDR3 spans 16 residues. V was trimmed by 4 bases and J by 0 bases, leaving 16 bases between them. From germline, CDR1 is SGHRS and CDR2 YFSETQ. In nucleotides, the CDR3 is TGCGCCAGCAGCCCCGCGGTGCGGACCTACCAAGAGACCCAGTACTTC. It is translated as CASSPAVRTYQETQYF.

This clonotype was counted a single time. This chain links TRBV5-1 with TRBJ2-3; 7 bases line up with TRBD2. With V trimmed by 2 bases and J by 6 bases, 9 bases remained unmatched. Germline lookup yields CDR1 SGHRS and CDR2 YFSETQ. The CDR3 contains 15 residues. CDR3 bases: TGCGCCAGCAGCTTCCGAAGCGGGATACGGGATACGCAGTATTTT. This sequence encodes CASSFRSGIRDTQYF.

The sample holds a few counts of this clonotype. The chain has TRBV4-1 and TRBJ2-7; 7 nucleotides align to TRBD2. The CDR3 is 19 residues long. The V gene end was trimmed by 1 base and the J gene end by 6 bases; junction bases not matched to a gene: 21. Germline V lookup: CDR1 MGHRA, CDR2 YSYEKL. CDR3 in DNA: TGCGCCAGCAGCCAAGTGGGTTTTGGGAAGAGCGGGAAGGTCGTCGAGCAGTACTTC. Translating it yields CASSQVGFGKSGKVVEQYF.

The CDR3 is CAWSASPSSETQYF. CDR3 DNA sequence: TGTGCCTGGAGTGCCTCTCCTAGCTCAGAGACCCAGTACTTC. This chain links TRBV30 with TRBJ2-5, with D perhaps TRBD2 (5 bases). The CDR3 consists of 14 residues. V was clipped by 1 base and J by 4 bases, with 13 bases between them. Germline CDR1 GTSNPN, CDR2 SVGIG (reference sequence).

The gene calls are TRBV20-1 and TRBJ1-4; D is possibly TRBD1 (5 bases). The CDR3 spans 13 residues. The V gene's germline CDR1 is DFQATT and CDR2 SNEGSKA (reference sequence). Trimming pared 5 bases from V and 3 bases from J, leaving 10 bases between. Here the CDR3 reads CSAAGRPNEKLFF. CDR3 coding DNA: TGCAGTGCTGCAGGGCGTCCTAATGAAAAACTGTTTTTT.

The chain recombines TRBV7-9 with TRBJ1-2; weak D call: TRBD1 (5 bases). Trimming stripped 5 bases from V and 5 bases from J, with 15 bases between. The germline V gene encodes CDR1 SEHNR and CDR2 FQNEAQ (reference sequence). The CDR3 extends over 14 amino acids. The CDR3 sequence is CASSLPQGGYGYTF. The CDR3 nucleotides read TGTGCCAGCAGCCTCCCCCAGGGAGGATATGGCTACACCTTC.

The genes are TRBV15 and TRBJ2-1; D is possibly TRBD1 (5 bases). Germline CDR1 reads LNHNV; CDR2 reads YYDKDF (reference sequence). The CDR3 is made up of 16 amino acids. Trimming cost V 5 bases and J 1 base, with 15 bases left between them. DNA for the CDR3: TGTGCCACCAGCCCTAGGGGCACTGGGTCCTACAATGAGCAGTTCTTC. Encoded protein: CATSPRGTGSYNEQFF.

This clonotype was found a few times. V and J are TRBV27 and TRBJ1-5, with no clear D. With 0 bases removed from V and 6 bases from J, the gap between germline ends came to 12 bases. Germline V CDR1 and CDR2: MNHEY, SMNVEV (reference sequence). This CDR3 has 15 amino acids. For the CDR3, the DNA is TGTGCCAGCAGTTTATCGTGGGGAGGCGGTCAGCCCCAGCATTTT. This codes for CASSLSWGGGQPQHF.

The gene calls are TRBV12-3 or TRBV12-4 and TRBJ2-7, with 7 bases identical to TRBD1. Losses at the gene ends were 6 bases for V and 3 bases for J; bases not matched to a gene: 14. The CDR3 consists of 16 residues. The CDR3, as DNA: TGTGCCAGCAGACCCCCTGCTCGACAGGGAGACTACGAGCAGTACTTC. Translated, it gives CASRPPARQGDYEQYF.

V gene TRBV12-3 or TRBV12-4 combines with J gene TRBJ2-5; TRBD1 agrees at 9 bases. The ends lost 6 bases at V and 5 bases at J; junction bases unmatched: 7. The length of the CDR3 is 14 residues. The DNA of the CDR3 is TGTGCCAGCAGAACACAGGGGGCTTCGGAGACCCAGTACTTC. This sequence encodes CASRTQGASETQYF.